Sequencing of this T cell receptor (beta chain) was carried out in a study of synovial regulatory T cells in juvenile arthritis. On the study more broadly: Treatments: a few naive, several methotrexate, one methotrexate plus infliximab, one unknown. Study-level points and caveats: Synovial Treg CDR3 sequences overlapped more with iaTregs than other circulating Tregs. Synovial Teff and blood CPL repertoires partially overlapped with iaTreg TCR repertoires, which were largely patient-private. Inflammation-associated Treg cells in blood had less TCR diversity than the remaining blood Treg cells.

The data were produced by immunoSEQ multiplex PCR, yet TCRdb's version contains in-frame clones alone and is incomplete. The sample's table shows 9,000 to 10,000 clones. The CDR3 extends over 15 amino acids. DNA was not recorded. The germline V gene has CDR1 MGHDK and CDR2 SYGVNS. Turning to this clone: The target antigen is unknown.

The chain recombines TRBV25-1 with TRBJ2-2; the TCRdb call, TRBD1, lacks DNA for checking. The sample consisted of Treg cells from blood. The subset was: remaining (HLA-DR-negative) circulating blood Treg cells. The TCR originated in a donor younger than 30 with juvenile idiopathic arthritis. CDR3 in amino acids: CASSDAGQYTGELFF.